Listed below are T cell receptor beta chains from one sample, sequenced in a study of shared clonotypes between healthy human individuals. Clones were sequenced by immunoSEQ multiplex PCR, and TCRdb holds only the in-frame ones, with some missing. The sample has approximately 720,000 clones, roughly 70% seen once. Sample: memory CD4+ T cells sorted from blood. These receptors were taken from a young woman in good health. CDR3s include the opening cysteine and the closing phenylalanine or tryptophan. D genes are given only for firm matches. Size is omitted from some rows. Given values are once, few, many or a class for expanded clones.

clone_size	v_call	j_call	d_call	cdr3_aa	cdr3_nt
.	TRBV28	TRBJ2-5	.	CASSFSFGGGQETQYF	TGTGCCAGCAGTTTTTCGTTCGGGGGCGGGCAAGAGACCCAGTACTTC
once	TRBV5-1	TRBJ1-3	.	CASSLGTSGNTIYF	TGCGCCAGCAGTTTGGGGACGAGTGGAAACACCATATATTTT
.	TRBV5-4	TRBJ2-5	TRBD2	CASSATSGRAGYQETQYF	TGTGCCAGCAGCGCTACTAGCGGGAGGGCCGGGTACCAAGAGACCCAGTACTTC
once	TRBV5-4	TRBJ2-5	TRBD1	CASSSGQAQETQYF	TGTGCCAGCAGCTCAGGACAGGCTCAAGAGACCCAGTACTTC
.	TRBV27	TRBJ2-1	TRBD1	CASSRDRVNYNEQFF	TGTGCCAGCAGTCGCGACAGGGTAAATTACAATGAGCAGTTCTTC
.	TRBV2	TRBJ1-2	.	CASSEETANYGYTF	TGTGCCAGCAGTGAAGAGACGGCTAACTATGGCTACACCTTC
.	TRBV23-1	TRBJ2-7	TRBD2	CAAVISAGGPNEQYF	TGCGCAGCAGTCATTTCAGCGGGAGGGCCTAACGAGCAGTACTTC
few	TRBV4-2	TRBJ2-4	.	CASSQEGPSLAKNIQYF	TGTGCCAGCAGCCAAGAAGGACCGTCACTAGCCAAAAACATTCAGTACTTC
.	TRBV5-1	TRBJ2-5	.	CASSLMRGPRETQYF	TGCGCCAGCAGCTTGATGCGGGGACCCCGAGAGACCCAGTACTTC
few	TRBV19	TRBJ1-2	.	CASSTGGSTNYGYTF	TGTGCCAGTAGTACCGGGGGTAGTACCAACTATGGCTACACCTTC
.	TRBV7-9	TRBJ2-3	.	CASSLPDSTDTQYF	TGTGCCAGCAGCTTGCCGGATAGCACAGATACGCAGTATTTT
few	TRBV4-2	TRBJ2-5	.	CASSVGADQETQYF	TGTGCCAGCAGTGTCGGGGCCGACCAAGAGACCCAGTACTTC